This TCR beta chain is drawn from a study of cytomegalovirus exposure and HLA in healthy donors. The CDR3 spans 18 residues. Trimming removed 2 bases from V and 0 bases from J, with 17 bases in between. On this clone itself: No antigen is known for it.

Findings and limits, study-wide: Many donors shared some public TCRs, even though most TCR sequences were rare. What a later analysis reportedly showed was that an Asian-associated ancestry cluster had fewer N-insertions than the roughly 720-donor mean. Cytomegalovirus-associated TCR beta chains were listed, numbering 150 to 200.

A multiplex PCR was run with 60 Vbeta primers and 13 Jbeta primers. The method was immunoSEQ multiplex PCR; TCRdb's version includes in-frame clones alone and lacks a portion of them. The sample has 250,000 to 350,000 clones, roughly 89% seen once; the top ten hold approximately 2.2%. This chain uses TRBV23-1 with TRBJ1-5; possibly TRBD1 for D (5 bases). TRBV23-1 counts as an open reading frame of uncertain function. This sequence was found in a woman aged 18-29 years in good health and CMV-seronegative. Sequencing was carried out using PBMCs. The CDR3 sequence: CASSQHQRGRDSNQPQHF. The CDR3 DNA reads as TGCGCCAGCAGTCAACACCAAAGGGGCAGGGATAGCAATCAGCCCCAGCATTTT.